The clone carrying this T cell receptor (beta chain) was seen a single time. The source of the sample is a study of blood T cell repertoires in COVID-19. Study at large: In each case, the material was cDNA or gDNA derived from T cells, B-cell-depleted T cells, or PBMCs.

With 5 bases clipped from V and 4 bases from J, the junction kept 4 bases outside the gene matches. The CDR3 sequence is 13 residues long. The germline CDR1 and CDR2 sequences are MNHEY and SMNVEV (reference sequence). The table came from immunoSEQ multiplex PCR; TCRdb's copy has only in-frame clones and leaves some out. The sample carries about 77,000 clones, 90% recorded once. V and J are TRBV27 and TRBJ1-2; 7 nucleotides agree with TRBD1. Sequenced sample: peripheral blood. The clonotype comes from a woman of 80 years or more with active or convalescent COVID-19. Here the CDR3 reads CASSLTGRYGYTF. The CDR3 region has the DNA TGTGCCAGCAGTCTGACAGGGCGCTATGGCTACACCTTC.